This TCR beta chain is from a study of multiple sclerosis patients with progressive multifocal leukoencephalopathy. Study-level points and caveats: In most PML patients, TRB repertoires appeared less diverse by entropy.

On this clone: The antigen is not known.

Losses at the gene ends were 2 bases for V and 5 bases for J; bases not matched to a gene: 8. Germline CDR1 and CDR2: SGHRS and YFSETQ. The CDR3 length is 15 residues. Method: immunoSEQ multiplex PCR; TCRdb's copy keeps in-frame clones and lacks some. Among 25,000 to 35,000 clones, 85% to 90% were seen once, and the ten largest hold more than 1.3%. Regarding time point: roughly 6 months of natalizumab therapy. V and J are TRBV5-1 and TRBJ2-3, with 7 bases that match TRBD2. This clonotype was obtained from a human donor with multiple sclerosis. Sample: PBMCs, taken from a patient treated with natalizumab. The CDR3 sequence: CASSFGGRGEDTQYF. The CDR3 region has the DNA TGCGCCAGCAGCTTTGGTGGGAGGGGAGAAGATACGCAGTATTTT.